Each of the 26 T cell receptor beta chains below was sequenced from the same sample in a study of early T cells in non-severe SARS-CoV-2 infection. TCRdb re-called the 5' RACE reads with MiXCR, one entry per CDR3 protein. The sample carries some 45,000 distinct CDR3 sequences, around 7.8% recorded once. Sequencing was performed on whole blood. Receptor source: an adult who was a healthcare worker with PCR-confirmed SARS-CoV-2 infection or an uninfected control (not recorded which).

This clonotype was seen repeatedly, ten times or more. The rearrangement links TRBV27 to TRBJ2-1; D gene ambiguous. The CDR3 runs to 13 residues. V was cut by 3 bases and J by 1 base, with 4 bases left in between. Germline loops: CDR1 MNHEY, CDR2 SMNVEV (reference sequence). CDR3 loop: CASSFGSYNEQFF. CDR3 in DNA: TGTGCCAGCAGTTTCGGGTCCTACAATGAGCAGTTCTTC.

The rearrangement joins TRBV27 to TRBJ2-7; 12 nucleotides align to TRBD1. This CDR3 comprises 13 residues. The junction had 4 bases not matched to a gene; V was cut back by 9 bases and J by 4 bases. The germline gives CDR1 MNHEY, CDR2 SMNVEV (reference sequence). DNA for the CDR3: TGTGCCAGTGGGACAGGGGGCTCGTACGAGCAGTACTTC. It yields the protein CASGTGGSYEQYF.

This clonotype was recorded at least ten times. The V gene is TRBV5-1, the J gene TRBJ2-7; D unresolved. CDR3 size: 14 residues. The V gene's germline CDR1 is SGHRS and CDR2 YFSETQ. Trimming removed 4 bases at V and 5 bases at J, with 16 bases between. CDR3 loop: CASSTTVGINEQYF. The DNA for the CDR3 is TGCGCCAGCAGCACTACCGTGGGGATCAACGAGCAGTACTTC.

The chain is built from TRBV5-1 and TRBJ2-1; no clear D. Between the trimmed V and J ends, which lost 1 base and 8 bases, there was a span of 10 bases. Per the germline V gene, CDR1 is SGHRS and CDR2 is YFSETQ. CDR3 length equals 13 residues. The CDR3 DNA reads TGCGCCAGCAGCTTGATAGAACGCGATGAGCAGTTCTTC. Amino acids: CASSLIERDEQFF. Supplemented by reference TRBV5-1 and TRBJ2-1, the full variable domain reads KAGVTQTPRYLIKTRGQQVTLSCSPISGHRSVSWYQQTPGQGLQFLFEYFSETQRNKGNFPGRFSGRQFSNSRSEMNVSTLELGDSALYLCASSLIERDEQFFGPGTRLTVL.

The chain uses TRBV6-5 and TRBJ2-7, with D perhaps matching TRBD1 (6 bases). V lost 9 bases to trimming and J lost 0 bases, with 21 bases between them. The CDR3 extends over 16 amino acids. Germline CDR1 is MNHEY and CDR2 is SVGAGI. CDR3 sequence (DNA): TGTGCCAGTCAGGGGAGTCCGGGGACGGGCTCCTACGAGCAGTACTTC. This codes for CASQGSPGTGSYEQYF.

This clonotype was counted ten times or more. V usage is TRBV6-2 or TRBV6-3 and J usage is TRBJ2-1; 7 bases map to TRBD1. Germline CDR1 reads MNHEY; CDR2 reads SVGEGT. The V and J ends lost 5 bases and 0 bases, in that order; junction bases with no gene match: 7. This CDR3 contains 16 residues. The CDR3 loop is CASSDRTGASYNEQFF. The DNA for the CDR3 is TGTGCCAGCAGTGACCGAACAGGGGCCTCCTACAATGAGCAGTTCTTC.

This clonotype was seen many times. The chain joins TRBV5-5 to TRBJ2-4; D uncertain. This CDR3 comprises 16 residues. The V end was cut by 0 bases, the J end by 1 base, with 11 bases between. Germline CDR1 is SGHKS and CDR2 is YYEKEE (reference sequence). Here the CDR3 DNA reads TGTGCCAGCAGCTTGGATTTTCTAATGGCCAAAAACATTCAGTACTTC. It translates to CASSLDFLMAKNIQYF.

This clonotype was seen many times. This chain connects TRBV4-2 to TRBJ1-1; D gene unclear. The CDR3 sequence is 14 residues long. V lost 4 bases and J 1 base, leaving 10 bases between the germline ends. CDR1 LGHNA and CDR2 YNFKEQ come from the germline V gene. The CDR3 is CASSLIDPNTEAFF. The CDR3 DNA sequence: TGTGCCAGCAGCCTGATAGACCCGAACACTGAAGCTTTCTTT.

This clonotype showed up just a few times. This chain uses TRBV12-3 or TRBV12-4 with TRBJ1-4; D perhaps matches TRBD1 (6 bases). This CDR3 region has 15 residues. V was cut by 3 bases and J by 6 bases, with 14 bases left in between. The CDR3 protein is CASSFTRGVYEKLFF. In nucleotides, the CDR3 is TGTGCCAGCAGTTTCACCAGGGGTGTATATGAAAAACTGTTTTTT.

This clonotype was detected a few times. The genes are TRBV3-2 and TRBJ1-2; TRBD1, as called in the table, went unchecked against the DNA. TRBV3-2 is given as a pseudogene. The CDR3 sequence is 13 residues long. In DNA, the CDR3 is TGTGCCACCTCGGGACGTTCTAACTATGGCTACACCTTC. Translated: CATSGRSNYGYTF.

This clonotype was counted many times. This chain links TRBV20-1 with TRBJ2-3; TRBD2 agrees at 8 bases. CDR1 and CDR2 from the germline V gene are DFQATT and SNEGSKA (reference sequence). Trimming removed 5 bases from V and 0 bases from J; junction bases left unmatched: 4. The CDR3 is 14 residues long. CDR3 sequence: CSAGAGVSTDTQYF. CDR3 coding DNA: TGCAGTGCTGGAGCGGGGGTTAGCACAGATACGCAGTATTTT.

This clonotype appeared many times. In nucleotides, the CDR3 is TGTGCCACCCTTAGGAGCTCCTACAATGAGCAGTTCTTC. It encodes CATLRSSYNEQFF. V usage is TRBV6-2 or TRBV6-3 and J usage is TRBJ2-1, with D unclear. Germline CDR1 reads MNHEY; CDR2 reads SVGEGT. This CDR3 is built from 13 residues. V shed 10 bases and J shed 0 bases, with 10 bases lying between them.

Comments on this clonotype: This clone may be a read error of a much larger clone one base away. The chain uses TRBV5-1 and TRBJ2-3, with D perhaps matching TRBD1 (7 bases). This CDR3 is built from 15 residues. Germline lookup yields CDR1 SGHRS and CDR2 YFSETQ. The CDR3 region has the DNA TGCGTCAGCAGGGGGGACCCCCACACAACAGATACGCAGTATTTT. It translates to CVSRGDPHTTDTQYF.

This clonotype was found many times. The J gene is TRBJ2-1, the V gene TRBV9; D might be TRBD1 (5 bases). This CDR3 has 13 amino acids. CDR1 and CDR2 (germline): SGDLS, YYNGEE. Trimming cost V 3 bases and J 9 bases, with 13 bases left between them. This chain's CDR3 is CASSAEQGTEQFF. CDR3 DNA: TGTGCCAGCAGCGCGGAGCAGGGAACTGAGCAGTTCTTC. The full variable domain, with the rest looked up from reference TRBV9 and TRBJ2-1, is DSGVTQTPKHLITATGQRVTLRCSPRSGDLSVYWYQQSLDQGLQFLIQYYNGEERAKGNILERFSAQQFPDLHSELNLSSLELGDSALYFCASSAEQGTEQFFGPGTRLTVL.

This clonotype was observed many times. This chain uses TRBV20-1 with TRBJ1-5; D is possibly TRBD1 (5 bases). Germline V gene lookup returns CDR1 DFQATT and CDR2 SNEGSKA (reference sequence). CDR3 size: 13 residues. CDR3 DNA sequence: TGCAGCGTACGGGCAGGGACCAATCAGCCCCAGCATTTT. Translation: CSVRAGTNQPQHF.

The V and J genes are TRBV18 and TRBJ2-7, with 7 bases lining up with TRBD1. Germline V gene lookup returns CDR1 KGHSH and CDR2 LQKENI. Trimming took 2 bases from V and 4 from J; bases not matched to a gene: 5. CDR3 length: 14 amino acids. The CDR3 loop reads CASSPERTGYEQYF. CDR3 DNA sequence: TGTGCCAGCTCACCAGAACGGACAGGATACGAGCAGTACTTC.

This clonotype showed up many times. This rearrangement joins TRBV24-1 to TRBJ1-1; possibly TRBD1 for D (5 bases). The germline CDR1 and CDR2 sequences are KGHDR and SFDVKD. V was pared by 2 bases and J by 4 bases, with 13 bases between. This CDR3 is 15 amino acids long. The CDR3 DNA reads as TGTGCCACCAGTGATTCGGTCAATGGGGGCACTGAAGCTTTCTTT. Its translation is CATSDSVNGGTEAFF.

This clonotype was detected many times. The chain combines TRBV18 with TRBJ1-2; D possibly corresponds to TRBD1 (6 bases). Trimming pared 2 bases from V and 6 bases from J, leaving 16 bases between. The CDR3 consists of 15 residues. Germline loops: CDR1 KGHSH, CDR2 LQKENI. CDR3 amino acids: CASSPENRVGDGYTF. CDR3 DNA: TGTGCCAGCTCACCAGAGAACAGGGTGGGGGATGGCTACACCTTC. Combining the CDR3 with reference TRBV18 and TRBJ1-2 gives the whole variable domain NAGVMQNPRHLVRRRGQEARLRCSPMKGHSHVYWYRQLPEEGLKFMVYLQKENIIDESGMPKERFSAEFPKEGPSILRIQQVVRGDSAAYFCASSPENRVGDGYTFGSGTRLTVV.

The chain is built from TRBV4-3 and TRBJ2-3; D possibly corresponds to TRBD2 (6 bases). V lost 0 bases and J lost 5, with 15 bases in between. The CDR3 length is 16 residues. The germline V gene encodes CDR1 LGHNA and CDR2 YSLEER. The CDR3, as DNA: TGCGCCAGCAGCCAAGATAGGGACTTCATCATAGATACGCAGTATTTT. It specifies CASSQDRDFIIDTQYF.

The J gene is TRBJ1-4, the V gene TRBV13; 7 positions agree with TRBD1. The CDR3 covers 14 residues. CDR1 is PRHDT and CDR2 is FYEKMQ in the germline V gene (reference sequence). V shed 5 bases and J 6 bases; nucleotides not matched to a gene: 6. The CDR3, as DNA: TGTGCCAGCAGCCTGGGACAGCAATATGAAAAACTGTTTTTT. The encoded protein is CASSLGQQYEKLFF.

This clonotype was found many times. The CDR3 protein is CASSQVEYTGELFF. The CDR3 DNA sequence: TGTGCCAGCAGCCAAGTCGAGTACACCGGGGAGCTGTTTTTT. V and J are TRBV4-2 and TRBJ2-2, with no clear D. The V gene's germline CDR1 is LGHNA and CDR2 YNFKEQ. This CDR3 spans 14 amino acids. V shed 1 base and J shed 3 bases, with 6 bases lying between them.

J is TRBJ2-7 and V is TRBV28; TRBD2 might be the D (5 bases). Trimming removed 10 bases from V and 2 bases from J, with 15 bases in between. Germline V lookup: CDR1 MDHEN, CDR2 SYDVKM. The CDR3 has 13 residues. CDR3 DNA sequence: TGTGCCATTAAGGACGGACTCACCTACGAGCAGTACTTC. Amino acids: CAIKDGLTYEQYF. Combining the CDR3 with reference TRBV28 and TRBJ2-7 gives the whole variable domain DVKVTQSSRYLVKRTGEKVFLECVQDMDHENMFWYRQDPGLGLRLIYFSYDVKMKEKGDIPEGYSVSREKKERFSLILESASTNQTSMYLCAIKDGLTYEQYFGPGTRLTVT.

The chain joins TRBV29-1 to TRBJ2-5; D may be TRBD1 (6 bases). V dropped 7 bases and J dropped 13 bases, with 19 bases sitting between them. Germline V gene data show CDR1 as SQVTM and CDR2 as ANQGSEA. The CDR3 extends over 11 amino acids. CDR3 DNA sequence: TGCAGCGCCCCGGTTGGGGACATAGGGTACTTC. It is translated as CSAPVGDIGYF.

This clonotype was detected a few times. The chain is built from TRBV6-5 and TRBJ1-1, with 9 positions matching TRBD1. J was trimmed by 1 base and V by 5 bases; bases with no gene match: 5. Germline V gene sequence: CDR1 MNHEY, CDR2 SVGAGI. This CDR3 is 15 amino acids long. The CDR3 sequence: CASSEPGQGNTEAFF. DNA for the CDR3: TGTGCCAGCAGTGAGCCGGGACAGGGGAACACTGAAGCTTTCTTT.

This chain connects TRBV29-1 to TRBJ2-2, with TRBD1 identical over 12 bases. In germline, CDR1 is SQVTM, CDR2 ANQGSEA. The CDR3 totals 15 residues. J was trimmed by 5 bases and V by 6 bases; bases with no gene match: 7. The CDR3 here is CSVTGTGGYTGELFF. The CDR3 nucleotides read TGCAGCGTCACCGGGACAGGGGGCTATACCGGGGAGCTGTTTTTT.

The chain has TRBV27 and TRBJ2-7; 7 positions agree with TRBD1. Germline CDR1 is MNHEY and CDR2 is SMNVEV (reference sequence). This CDR3 has 12 amino acids. Trimming removed 8 bases from V and 1 base from J; junction bases left unmatched: 2. The CDR3 reads CASWDSSYEQYF. The CDR3 DNA sequence: TGTGCCAGCTGGGACAGTTCCTACGAGCAGTACTTC.